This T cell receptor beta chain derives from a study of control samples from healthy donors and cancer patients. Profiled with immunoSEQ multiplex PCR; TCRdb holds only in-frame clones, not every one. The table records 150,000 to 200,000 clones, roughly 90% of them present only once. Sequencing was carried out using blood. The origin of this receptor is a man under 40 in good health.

CDR3: CASFRGTDEQYF. CDR3 coding DNA: TGTGCCAGCTTCAGGGGGACAGACGAGCAGTACTTC. V gene TRBV2 combines with J gene TRBJ2-7; 7 nucleotides line up with TRBD1. The CDR3 loop spans 12 amino acids. With 8 bases clipped from V and 5 bases from J, the junction kept 6 bases outside the gene matches. Germline CDR1 is SNHLY and CDR2 is FYNNEI.